The rows below give T cell receptor beta chains drawn from one sample of a study of blood T cell repertoires in COVID-19. This table comes from immunoSEQ multiplex PCR, and its TCRdb copy is limited to in-frame clones, with some not included. The repertoire holds approximately 40,000 clones, with roughly 85% as singletons. Source material: peripheral blood. Receptors were obtained from a human donor in a cohort sampled during active COVID-19. Both conserved end residues are part of each CDR3. A D gene is named only where the DNA matches it firmly. Clone size is not always given. Where it is, it says once, few, many or a class for expanded clones.

>TRBJ1-3|-|TRBV9|-
CASRSALSGNTIYF
TGTGCCAGCCGGAGCGCACTCTCTGGAAACACCATATATTTT
>TRBJ1-6|TRBD1|TRBV18|-
CASSPPGQGYNSPLHF
TGTGCCAGCTCACCACCTGGACAGGGCTATAATTCACCCCTCCACTTT
>TRBJ1-2|TRBD1|TRBV11-2|few
CASSLRTGANYGYTF
TGTGCCAGCAGCTTACGGACAGGAGCTAACTATGGCTACACCTTC
>TRBJ2-2|-|TRBV7-9|-
CASSFLNTGELFF
TGTGCCAGCAGCTTCTTGAACACCGGGGAGCTGTTTTTT
>TRBJ2-5|TRBD2|TRBV2|-
CASSDLAGGETQYF
TGTGCCAGCAGTGATTTAGCGGGGGGCGAGACCCAGTACTTC
>TRBJ1-6|-|TRBV16|-
CASSREQGLVSPLHF
TGTGCCAGCAGCCGCGAGCAGGGGTTAGTTTCACCCCTCCACTTT
>TRBJ2-7|TRBD1|TRBV18|-
CASSPGQSYEQYF
TGTGCCAGCTCGCCGGGACAGTCCTACGAGCAGTACTTC
>TRBJ1-2|-|TRBV5-1|-
CASSLGLGPGSYGYTF
TGCGCCAGCAGCTTGGGTCTCGGTCCTGGGAGTTATGGCTACACCTTC
>TRBJ2-5|-|TRBV2|-
CASIAMVRETQYF
TGTGCCAGCATAGCGATGGTGAGAGAGACCCAGTACTTC
>TRBJ2-5|-|TRBV14|-
CASSQPSGETQYF
TGTGCCAGCAGCCAACCTTCCGGGGAGACCCAGTACTTC
>TRBJ1-2|TRBD1|TRBV19|-
CASTLGQVVNYGYTF
TGTGCCAGTACCCTGGGACAGGTCGTTAACTATGGCTACACCTTC
>TRBJ1-2|-|TRBV19|-
CASSIDPAGYGYTF
TGTGCCAGTAGTATAGATCCAGCAGGCTATGGCTACACCTTC
>TRBJ2-2|TRBD2|TRBV5-4|-
CASSSRSGGHGTGELFF
TGTGCCAGCAGCTCCAGGAGCGGGGGGCATGGCACCGGGGAGCTGTTTTTT
>TRBJ2-7|-|TRBV24-1|-
CATSVLARTKEQYF
TGTGCCACCAGTGTCCTAGCGCGTACTAAGGAGCAGTACTTC
>TRBJ2-3|-|TRBV11-1|-
CASSLGGVAGTDTQYF
TGTGCCAGCAGCTTAGGGGGAGTCGCAGGTACAGATACGCAGTATTTT
>TRBJ1-2|TRBD1|TRBV29-1|-
CSDLDRANYGYTF
TGCAGCGACCTGGACAGGGCGAACTATGGCTACACCTTC
>TRBJ2-1|TRBD1|TRBV18|-
CASSGGQGSYNEQFF
TGTGCCAGCTCAGGGGGACAGGGGTCCTACAATGAGCAGTTCTTC